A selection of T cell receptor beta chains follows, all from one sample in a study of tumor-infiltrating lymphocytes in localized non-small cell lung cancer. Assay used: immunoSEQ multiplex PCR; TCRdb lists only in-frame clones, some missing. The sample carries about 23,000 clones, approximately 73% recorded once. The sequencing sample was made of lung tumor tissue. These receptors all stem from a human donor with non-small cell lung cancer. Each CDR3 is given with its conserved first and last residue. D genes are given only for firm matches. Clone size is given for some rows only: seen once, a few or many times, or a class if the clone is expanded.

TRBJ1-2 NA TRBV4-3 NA TGCGCCAGCAGCCAAGAACTCGGCGGGCGCGGCTACACCTTC CASSQELGGRGYTF
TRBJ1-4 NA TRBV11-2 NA TGTGCCAGCAGCTTAAGCAGGGGTTGGGAAAAACTGTTTTTT CASSLSRGWEKLFF
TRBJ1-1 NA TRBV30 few TGTGCCTGGAGTGTAGGGGGGGCGAACACTGAAGCTTTCTTT CAWSVGGANTEAFF
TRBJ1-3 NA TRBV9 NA TGTGCCAGCAGCTCCGGAGGGGTTTCTGGAAACACCATATATTTT CASSSGGVSGNTIYF
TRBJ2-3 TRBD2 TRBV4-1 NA TGCGCCAGCAGCCTCCGAAGACCCGGGACTAGTCATACAGATACGCAGTATTTT CASSLRRPGTSHTDTQYF
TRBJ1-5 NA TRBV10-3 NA TGTGCCCTAAAGGAGGGTGGGCCAGCCCAGCATTTT CALKEGGPAQHF
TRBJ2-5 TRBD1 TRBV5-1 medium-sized TGCGCCAGCAGCTCGATCCAGGGGGATGCGAGGGAGACCCAGTACTTC CASSSIQGDARETQYF
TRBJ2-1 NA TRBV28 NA TGTGCCGCCCGGAATAGGTTCTTC CAARNRFF
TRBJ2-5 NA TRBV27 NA TGTGCCAGCAGCTTAGGACCTCAGGAGACCCAGTACTTC CASSLGPQETQYF
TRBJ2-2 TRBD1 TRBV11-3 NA TGTGCCAGCACCGGGACAGGGGTCACCGGGGAGCTGTTTTTT CASTGTGVTGELFF
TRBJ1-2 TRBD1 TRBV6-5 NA TGTGCCAGCAGTTACTCTATTAGTGGGGACAGCTATGGCTACACCTTC CASSYSISGDSYGYTF
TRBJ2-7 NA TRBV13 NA TGTGCCAGCAGCTTAGGCCTAGCCCCCTCCTACGAGCAGTACTTC CASSLGLAPSYEQYF
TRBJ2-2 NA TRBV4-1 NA TGCGCCAGCAGCCAGGCTGGGGGCCGCACCGGGGAGCTGTTTTTT CASSQAGGRTGELFF
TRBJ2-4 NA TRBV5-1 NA TGCGCCAGCAGCTTGGGGGCCCCCGCGGGAACGGCCAAAAACATTCAGTACTTC CASSLGAPAGTAKNIQYF
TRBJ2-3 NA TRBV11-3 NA TGTGCCAGCAGCTTAGAGGGGGTTGATACGCAGTATTTT CASSLEGVDTQYF
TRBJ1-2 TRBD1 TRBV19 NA TGTGCCAGTAGTATATGGGCAGGGGGGAGCGGCTACACCTTC CASSIWAGGSGYTF
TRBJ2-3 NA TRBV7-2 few TGTGCCAGCAGCTCGGACATCACAGATACGCAGTATTTT CASSSDITDTQYF
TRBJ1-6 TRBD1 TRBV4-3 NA TGCGCCAGCAGCCCTCAACAGGGGAATAATTCACCCCTCCACTTT CASSPQQGNNSPLHF
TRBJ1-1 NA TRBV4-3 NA TGCGCCAGCAGCCAACACGGGGCGGGGGAAACTGAAGCTTTCTTT CASSQHGAGETEAFF
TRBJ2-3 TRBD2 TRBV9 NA TGTGCCAGCCGGCGCGGGGGGGCAGGAGATACGCAGTATTTT CASRRGGAGDTQYF
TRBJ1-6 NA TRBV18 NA TGTGCCAGCTCACCAACCCGGAATTCACCCCTCCACTTT CASSPTRNSPLHF
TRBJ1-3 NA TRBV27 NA TGTGCCAGCAGCCCCGGCCGGACACCTGGAAACACCATATATTTT CASSPGRTPGNTIYF
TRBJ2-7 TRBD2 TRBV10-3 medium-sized TGTGCCATCAGTGGCGGGACTAGCGGGGGATACGAGCAGTACTTC CAISGGTSGGYEQYF
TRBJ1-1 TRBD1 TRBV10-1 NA TGCGCCAGCTCCTGGACAGGGACGACTGAAGCTTTCTTT CASSWTGTTEAFF
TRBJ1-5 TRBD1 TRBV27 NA TGTGCCAGCAGTATGACAGGGACGGGACAGCCCCAGCATTTT CASSMTGTGQPQHF
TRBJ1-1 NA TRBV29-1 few TGCAGCGCCAGAGGTGGGGCATTGAACACTGAAGCTTTCTTT CSARGGALNTEAFF
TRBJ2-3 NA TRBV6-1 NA TGTGCCAGCACCAGGGATTATGGCACAGATACGCAGTATTTT CASTRDYGTDTQYF
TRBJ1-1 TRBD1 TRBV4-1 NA TGCGCCAGCAGCCCGACAGGGAGGGGCACTGAAGCTTTCTTT CASSPTGRGTEAFF